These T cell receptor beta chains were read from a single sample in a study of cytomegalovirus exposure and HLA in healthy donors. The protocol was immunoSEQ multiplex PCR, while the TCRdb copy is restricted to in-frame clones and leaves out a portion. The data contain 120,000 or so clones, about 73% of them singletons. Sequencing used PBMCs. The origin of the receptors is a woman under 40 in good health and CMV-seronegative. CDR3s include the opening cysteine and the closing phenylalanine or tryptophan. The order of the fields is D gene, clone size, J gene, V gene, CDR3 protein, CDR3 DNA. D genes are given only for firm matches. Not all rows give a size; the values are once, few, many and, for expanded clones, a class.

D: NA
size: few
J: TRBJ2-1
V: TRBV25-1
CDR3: CASSATAGTPYNEQFF
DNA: TGTGCCAGCAGTGCAACTGCCGGGACTCCCTACAATGAGCAGTTCTTC

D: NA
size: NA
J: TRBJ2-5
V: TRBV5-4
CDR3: CASSLSFQETQYF
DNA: TGTGCCAGCAGCCTATCGTTCCAAGAGACCCAGTACTTC

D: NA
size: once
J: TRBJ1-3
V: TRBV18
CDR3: CASSPPAGSGNTIYF
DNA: TGTGCCAGCTCACCACCGGCAGGGTCAGGAAACACCATATATTTT

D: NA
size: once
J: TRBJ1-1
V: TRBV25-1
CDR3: CASSEYPVRVGRAFF
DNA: TGTGCCAGCAGTGAATATCCCGTCAGGGTAGGAAGGGCTTTCTTT

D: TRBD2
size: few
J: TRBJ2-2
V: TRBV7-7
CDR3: CASSPRTSGSPGELFF
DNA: TGTGCTAGCAGCCCAAGGACTAGCGGGAGTCCCGGGGAGCTGTTTTTT

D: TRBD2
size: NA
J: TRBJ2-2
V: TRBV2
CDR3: CASRRDYAGELFF
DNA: TGTGCCAGCAGGAGGGACTACGCCGGGGAGCTGTTTTTT

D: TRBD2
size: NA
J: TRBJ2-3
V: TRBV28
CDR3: CASSNGGATDTQYF
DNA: TGTGCCAGCAGCAACGGGGGGGCCACAGATACGCAGTATTTT

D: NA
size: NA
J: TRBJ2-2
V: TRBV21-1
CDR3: CASSQSDSRAGELFF
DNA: TGTGCCAGCAGCCAATCGGACAGTCGGGCCGGGGAGCTGTTTTTT

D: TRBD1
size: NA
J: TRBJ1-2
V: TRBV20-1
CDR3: CSARSRQGYTF
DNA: TGCAGTGCTAGATCCAGACAGGGATACACCTTC

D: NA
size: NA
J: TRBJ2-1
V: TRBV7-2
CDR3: CASSLASSYNEQFF
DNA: TGTGCCAGCAGCTTAGCCAGTTCCTACAATGAGCAGTTCTTC

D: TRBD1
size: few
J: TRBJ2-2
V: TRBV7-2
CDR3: CASSLGGRGFGAGELFF
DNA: TGTGCCAGCAGCTTAGGGGGCAGGGGGTTTGGAGCCGGGGAGCTGTTTTTT

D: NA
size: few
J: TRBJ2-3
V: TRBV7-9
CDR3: CASSHPGVPDTQYF
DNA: TGTGCCAGCAGCCACCCGGGAGTCCCAGATACGCAGTATTTT